This record covers a single TCR beta chain. What antigen it recognizes has not been identified. It has no much larger one-base neighbor in the sample; base qualities were not kept. The CDR3 sequence holds 13 residues, the cysteine and phenylalanine included. The DNA shown is the 39-base CDR3, in frame from base 1. The trim is 6 bases for V and 5 bases for J, with a gap of 13 bases between the germline ends. From the germline V gene (reference sequence), CDR1 is LNHDA and CDR2 is SQIVND. TCRbeta CDR3 regions were amplified from genomic DNA by means of the immunoSEQ Assay, a bias-controlled multiplex PCR. In the original analysis: The number of nucleated cells in each sample was estimated from the amplification of reference gene primers within the assay. Sequence reads were collapsed and filtered to measure the absolute abundance of every unique TCRbeta CDR3 rearrangement. For each sample, productive Simpson clonality was calculated as the square root of Simpson's diversity index over productive rearrangements. The table comes from immuneACCESS by way of TCRdb, which keeps in-frame sequences with V and J called. Part of the clones is missing from these tables; in studies checked, under half for an unresolved V gene and the rest for unknown reasons. V and J calls and clone size are those listed in that table; D and trimming were worked out from the DNA. This sample holds 200,000 to 250,000 clones; 80% to 85% were observed only once. Nearly 20% of the sample is taken by the ten largest.

The data were taken from a study of blood T cell repertoires in COVID-19 (dated by TCRdb to about 2020). About the full investigation: The collaborator samples originated in the United States, Italy and Spain and spanned the acute and convalescent phases of COVID-19. Subjects who had been exposed to COVID-19, were actively infected with it, or had recovered from it provided the deeply sampled blood TCRbeta repertoires that made up the dataset. The samples were drawn from two sources: the first 160 participants of the ongoing ImmuneRACE study, and 1,000 to 1,500 subjects contributed by 6 global collaborators. HLA class I and class II types, where available, came from metadata supplied by the sample provider rather than from assay-based typing. Nearly every sample came with metadata listing a de-identified subject ID, COVID-19 status, age in years and sex. The material from the prospective study consisted of cDNA or gDNA derived from T cells, B-cell-depleted T cells, or PBMCs. The repertoires were made available in a free public database intended to serve as a resource for research on the immune response to SARS-CoV-2.

Each collaborating institution followed its own protocols to collect whole blood in K2EDTA tubes. For TCRbeta analysis, collaborator samples were shipped as frozen whole blood, as isolated PBMCs, or as DNA extracted from either sample type. The paper's findings and limits, for the study overall: The amount of clinical and demographic metadata varied by source and participant and was provided uncurated.

The rearrangement combines TRBV19 with TRBJ1-2; a weak D assignment points to TRBD1 (6 bases agree). This clonotype originated in a young man with active or convalescent COVID-19. Sequenced: peripheral blood. The nucleotide sequence is TGTGCCAGTAGCCCCGGGGGGCCGTATGGCTACACCTTC. The resulting protein is CASSPGGPYGYTF.